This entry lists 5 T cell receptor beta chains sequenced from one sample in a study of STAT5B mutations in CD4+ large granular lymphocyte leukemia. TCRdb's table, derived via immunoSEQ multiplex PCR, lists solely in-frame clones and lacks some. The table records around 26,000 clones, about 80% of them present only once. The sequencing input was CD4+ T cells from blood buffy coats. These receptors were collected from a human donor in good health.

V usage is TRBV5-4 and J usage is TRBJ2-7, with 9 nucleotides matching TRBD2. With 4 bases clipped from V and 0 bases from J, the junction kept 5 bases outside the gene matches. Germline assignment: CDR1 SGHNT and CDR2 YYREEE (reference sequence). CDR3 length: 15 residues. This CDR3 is CASSLLAGISYEQYF. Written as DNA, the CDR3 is TGTGCCAGCAGCCTTCTAGCGGGAATCTCCTACGAGCAGTACTTC.

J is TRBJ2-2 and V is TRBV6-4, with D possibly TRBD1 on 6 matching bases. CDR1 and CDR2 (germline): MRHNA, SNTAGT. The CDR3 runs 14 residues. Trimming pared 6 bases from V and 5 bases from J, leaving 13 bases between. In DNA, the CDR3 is TGTGCCAGCAGACCCTTTCAGGGGACCGGGGAGCTGTTTTTT. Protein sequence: CASRPFQGTGELFF.

CDR3 region: CASSYQNYGYTF. Written as DNA, the CDR3 is TGTGCCAGCAGTTATCAGAACTATGGCTACACCTTC. The chain has TRBV6-6 and TRBJ1-2; no reliable D call. The V end lost 3 bases, the J end lost 2 bases, and 4 bases lay between the germline ends. Per germline, CDR1 MNHNY and CDR2 SVGAGI (reference sequence). The length of the CDR3 is 12 residues.

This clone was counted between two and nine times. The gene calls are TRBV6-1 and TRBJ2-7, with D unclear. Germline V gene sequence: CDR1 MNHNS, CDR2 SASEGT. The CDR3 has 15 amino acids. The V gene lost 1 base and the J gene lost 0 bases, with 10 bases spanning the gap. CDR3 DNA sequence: TGTGCCAGCAGTGAAGGGTTTGGCGTCTCCTACGAGCAGTACTTC. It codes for CASSEGFGVSYEQYF.

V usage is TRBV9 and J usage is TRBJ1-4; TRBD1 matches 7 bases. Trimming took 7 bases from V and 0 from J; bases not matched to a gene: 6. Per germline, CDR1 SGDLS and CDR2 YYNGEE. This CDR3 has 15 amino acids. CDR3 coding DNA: TGTGCCAGCCGACAGGGTCTCGCAACTAATGAAAAACTGTTTTTT. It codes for CASRQGLATNEKLFF.